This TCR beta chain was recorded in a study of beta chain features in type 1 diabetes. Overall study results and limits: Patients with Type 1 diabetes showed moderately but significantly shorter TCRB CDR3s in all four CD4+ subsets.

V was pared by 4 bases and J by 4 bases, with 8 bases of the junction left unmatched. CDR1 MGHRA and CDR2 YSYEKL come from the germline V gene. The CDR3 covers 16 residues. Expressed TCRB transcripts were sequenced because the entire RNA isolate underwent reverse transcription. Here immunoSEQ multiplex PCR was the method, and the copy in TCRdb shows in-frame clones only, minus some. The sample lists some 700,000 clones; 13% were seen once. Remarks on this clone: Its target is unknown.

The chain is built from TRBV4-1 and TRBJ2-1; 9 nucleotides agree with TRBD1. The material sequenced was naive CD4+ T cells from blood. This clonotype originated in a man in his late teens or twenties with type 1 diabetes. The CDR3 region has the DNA TGCGCCAGCAGCCGACCGGGACAGGGTTTATACAATGAGCAGTTCTTC. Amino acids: CASSRPGQGLYNEQFF.